One sample yielded the 27 T cell receptor beta chains listed below, sequenced in a study of T cells in Graves' hyperthyroidism and ophthalmopathy. The investigators amplified TCR beta CDR3 regions from RNA transcripts. HTBI primers were employed in a first-round RT-PCR of the TCR CDR3. TCRdb re-called the multiplex PCR reads through MiXCR, storing one row per CDR3 protein. This sample carries around 600,000 distinct CDR3 sequences, roughly a sixth of them seen once, and the ten largest clones take about 3.5%. The source material was blood. Source of these receptors: a middle-aged woman with Graves' ophthalmopathy.

Of note for this clonotype: It may be a read error: a sequence one base away is much more abundant. The V call is TRBV20-1, the J call TRBJ2-5, with D maybe TRBD2 (5 bases). CDR3 length: 13 residues. Germline V gene data show CDR1 as DFQATT and CDR2 as SNEGSKA (reference sequence). Trimming removed 3 bases from V and 9 bases from J, with 17 bases in between. CDR3 sequence reads: CSASRVVKEAQYF. CDR3 in DNA: TGCAGTGCTAGCCGAGTAGTAAAGGAGGCCCAGTACTTC.

This clonotype was observed many times. The chain employs TRBV28 and TRBJ1-1; TRBD1 might be the D (5 bases). CDR1 MDHEN and CDR2 SYDVKM come from the germline V gene. V lost 2 bases to trimming and J lost 1 base, with 11 bases between them. This CDR3 contains 15 residues. CDR3 nucleotides: TGTGCCAGCAGTTTAAGAGGGGTCTGGAACACTGAAGCTTTCTTT. It specifies CASSLRGVWNTEAFF.

This clonotype was seen many times. V is TRBV2 and J is TRBJ1-2; 9 bases are a match to TRBD1. V was clipped by 10 bases and J by 8 bases; unmatched bases: 11. The CDR3 has 13 residues. The germline CDR1 and CDR2 sequences are SNHLY and FYNNEI. The CDR3, as DNA: TGTGCCACCAATCCGGACAGGGGAGGCGGCTACACCTTC. Protein product: CATNPDRGGGYTF.

Many counts were recorded for this clonotype. The V gene is TRBV5-1, the J gene TRBJ2-1; D could derive from TRBD1 or TRBD2 (6 bases each). V was clipped by 7 bases and J by 5 bases, with 16 bases between them. Germline-derived CDR1 and CDR2 are SGHRS and YFSETQ. This CDR3 comprises 14 residues. The CDR3 sequence is CASARGASNNEQFF. The CDR3 region has the DNA TGCGCCAGCGCAAGGGGGGCAAGCAACAATGAGCAGTTCTTC. The full variable domain, completed using reference TRBV5-1 and TRBJ2-1, is KAGVTQTPRYLIKTRGQQVTLSCSPISGHRSVSWYQQTPGQGLQFLFEYFSETQRNKGNFPGRFSGRQFSNSRSEMNVSTLELGDSALYLCASARGASNNEQFFGPGTRLTVL.

V is TRBV6-1 and J is TRBJ1-1, with D maybe TRBD1 (6 bases). Between the trimmed V and J ends, which lost 11 bases and 3 bases, there was a span of 19 bases. CDR3 length: 14 residues. Germline CDR1 MNHNS, CDR2 SASEGT. The CDR3 DNA follows: TGTGCCGTCGCAGGGGCTAAGATGGACACTGAAGCTTTCTTT. Its translation: CAVAGAKMDTEAFF.

In its sample, this clonotype was seen many times. The chain carries TRBV28 and TRBJ1-1; D is uncertain. Germline V CDR1 and CDR2: MDHEN, SYDVKM. The V gene lost 5 bases and the J gene lost 3 bases, with 10 bases spanning the gap. The CDR3 spans 13 residues. The CDR3 region is CASSTGSYTEAFF. DNA for the CDR3: TGTGCCAGCAGTACCGGCTCTTACACTGAAGCTTTCTTT.

The sample holds a few counts of this clonotype. This chain joins TRBV29-1 and TRBJ1-5; 11 nucleotides agree with TRBD1. The CDR3 has 13 amino acids. CDR1 is SQVTM and CDR2 is ANQGSEA in the germline V gene. The J segment lost 7 bases and the V segment lost 6 bases, leaving 5 bases of the junction unmatched. The CDR3 here is CSVAGTGGQPQHF. In DNA form, the CDR3 reads TGCAGCGTGGCCGGGACAGGGGGACAGCCCCAGCATTTT.

This clonotype was counted many times. This chain joins TRBV2 and TRBJ1-1; D call uncertain. Trimming took off 8 bases at V and 4 bases at J, with 17 bases between the two ends. CDR1 SNHLY and CDR2 FYNNEI come from the germline V gene. CDR3 length: 14 residues. The CDR3 coding sequence is TGTGCCAGCTTTTACCCGCTTGGGAGCACTGAAGCTTTCTTT. It codes for CASFYPLGSTEAFF. The variable domain in full, completed from reference TRBV2 and TRBJ1-1, reads EPEVTQTPSHQVTQMGQEVILRCVPISNHLYFYWYRQILGQKVEFLVSFYNNEISEKSEIFDDQFSVERPDGSNFTLKIRSTKLEDSAMYFCASFYPLGSTEAFFGQGTRLTVV.

This clonotype occurred many times. J is TRBJ2-5 and V is TRBV24-1; 13 bases match TRBD2. This CDR3 region has 18 residues. The ends lost 2 bases at V and 5 bases at J; junction bases unmatched: 10. Germline V CDR1 and CDR2: KGHDR, SFDVKD. The CDR3 region has the DNA TGTGCCACCAGTGATTCCCAAGGACTAGCGGGAGTTAGGGAGACCCAGTACTTC. The encoded protein is CATSDSQGLAGVRETQYF.

This chain joins TRBV15 and TRBJ2-3, with 7 positions matching TRBD1. The V gene's germline CDR1 is LNHNV and CDR2 YYDKDF (reference sequence). The length of the CDR3 is 15 residues. V lost 3 bases, J lost 0 bases, and 3 bases stayed unmatched. CDR3 residues: CATSSRTGSTDTQYF. In DNA, the CDR3 is TGTGCCACCAGCAGTAGGACAGGTAGCACAGATACGCAGTATTTT. Complete variable domain (other parts from reference TRBV15 and TRBJ2-3): DAMVIQNPRYQVTQFGKPVTLSCSQTLNHNVMYWYQQKSSQAPKLLFHYYDKDFNNEADTPDNFQSRRPNTSFCFLDIRSPGLGDTAMYLCATSSRTGSTDTQYFGPGTRLTVL.

V is TRBV19 and J is TRBJ1-1; 10 bases match TRBD1. The V gene's germline CDR1 is LNHDA and CDR2 SQIVND (reference sequence). This CDR3 region has 14 residues. V lost 5 bases to trimming and J lost 4 bases; unmatched junction nucleotides: 4. The CDR3 coding sequence is TGTGCCAGTAGTGGCCGGACAGGGGGCACTGAAGCTTTCTTT. Protein sequence: CASSGRTGGTEAFF.

In its sample, this clonotype was seen many times. This sequence joins TRBV2 and TRBJ2-3; D is perhaps TRBD2 (6 bases). The V end was cut by 11 bases, the J end by 0 bases, with 15 bases between. Germline V gene lookup returns CDR1 SNHLY and CDR2 FYNNEI. This CDR3 is 14 amino acids long. CDR3 nucleotide sequence: TGTGCCGGTAAAAGCGGGTTTAGCACAGATACGCAGTATTTT. Translation: CAGKSGFSTDTQYF.

This clonotype was counted many times. The chain uses TRBV30 and TRBJ1-4, with a possible D match to TRBD1 (5 bases). Trimming cost V 0 bases and J 7 bases, with 12 bases left between them. This CDR3 is 14 amino acids long. CDR1 and CDR2 from the germline V gene are GTSNPN and SVGIG (reference sequence). The CDR3 region is CAWSVQGGIEKLFF. CDR3 nucleotide sequence: TGTGCCTGGAGTGTTCAGGGCGGGATTGAAAAACTGTTTTTT.

In regard to this clonotype: Possible read error: a much larger clone is one base away. The chain carries TRBV3-1 and TRBJ2-3, with TRBD2 matching 8 bases. CDR3 length equals 17 residues. Germline lookup yields CDR1 LGHDT and CDR2 YNNKEL (reference sequence). The V segment lost 0 bases and the J segment 4 bases; nucleotides outside the gene matches: 9. In DNA form, the CDR3 reads TGTGCCAGCAGCCAAGATGGGCTAGCGGGCGGCGCAGATACGCAGTATTTT. Protein product: CASSQDGLAGGADTQYF.

Only a few counts were recorded for this clonotype. The gene calls are TRBV20-1 and TRBJ1-4; 8 bases line up with TRBD1. This CDR3 contains 17 residues. Germline V gene lookup returns CDR1 DFQATT and CDR2 SNEGSKA (reference sequence). The trim removed 6 bases at V and 2 bases at J, leaving 14 bases unmatched. The CDR3 nucleotides are TGCAGTGCCCCCTCGGACAGGGTGGGGTCGACTAATGAAAAACTGTTTTTT. Its protein is CSAPSDRVGSTNEKLFF.

This chain connects TRBV9 to TRBJ1-3; D unclear. Per the germline V gene, CDR1 is SGDLS and CDR2 is YYNGEE. V was shortened by 0 bases and J by 2 bases, with 9 bases between the two germline ends. The CDR3 covers 15 residues. CDR3 protein: CASSVGWTPGNTIYF. CDR3 nucleotide sequence: TGTGCCAGCAGCGTAGGTTGGACCCCTGGAAACACCATATATTTT.

This clonotype was recorded many times. The chain recombines TRBV12-3 or TRBV12-4 with TRBJ1-4, with TRBD1 as a possible D gene (5 bases). Trimming removed 6 bases from V and 0 bases from J, with 17 bases in between. The CDR3 has 17 amino acids. The CDR3 reads CASSPDADRPTNEKLFF. The CDR3 nucleotides are TGTGCCAGCAGCCCAGACGCCGACAGACCAACTAATGAAAAACTGTTTTTT.

The chain couples TRBV5-1 to TRBJ2-2; no firm D call. The V gene lost 6 bases and the J gene lost 3 bases, with 9 bases spanning the gap. The CDR3 has 13 amino acids. The germline V gene has CDR1 SGHRS and CDR2 YFSETQ. The CDR3 sequence is CASKLADTGELFF. The DNA for the CDR3 is TGCGCCAGCAAGCTTGCCGACACCGGGGAGCTGTTTTTT.

This clonotype appeared many times. The chain employs TRBV30 and TRBJ2-1; D may match TRBD1 or TRBD2 (5 bases each). The CDR3 length is 14 residues. Germline V CDR1 and CDR2: GTSNPN, SVGIG (reference sequence). Trimming removed 4 bases from V and 5 bases from J, with 15 bases in between. CDR3 DNA sequence: TGTGCCTGGAAGTACGGGACGGGCAACAATGAGCAGTTCTTC. This encodes CAWKYGTGNNEQFF.

This clonotype appeared many times. CDR3 sequence: CASSFPSETQYF. The CDR3 bases are TGTGCCAGCAGTTTCCCATCGGAGACCCAGTACTTC. The chain has TRBV12-3 or TRBV12-4 and TRBJ2-5, with D unclear. This CDR3 contains 12 residues. Trimming took off 3 bases at V and 5 bases at J, with 7 bases between the two ends.

This clonotype was counted between two and nine times. The chain couples TRBV4-1 to TRBJ2-7, with a weak D call TRBD2 (6 bases). Germline V gene data show CDR1 as MGHRA and CDR2 as YSYEKL. The CDR3 runs to 18 residues. Trimming took 3 bases from V and 2 from J, leaving 23 bases between them. The DNA for the CDR3 is TGCGCCAGCAGCCAGTCCCTTTTTGCATGGGGGACTCCCTACGAGCAGTACTTC. It specifies CASSQSLFAWGTPYEQYF.

This clonotype was detected many times. This chain links TRBV11-2 with TRBJ1-1; no clear D. V lost 5 bases and J 1 base, leaving 8 bases between the germline ends. The germline V gene encodes CDR1 SGHAT and CDR2 FQNNGV. The CDR3 contains 13 residues. CDR3 DNA sequence: TGTGCCAGCAGCCGGGGAGGGAACACTGAAGCTTTCTTT. It yields the protein CASSRGGNTEAFF.

For this clonotype: A clone one base away is much larger, so this may be a read error. The chain is built from TRBV10-3 and TRBJ2-1; 9 bases line up with TRBD2. Germline CDR1 is ENHRY and CDR2 is SYGVKD. The CDR3 is made up of 15 amino acids. Trimming at V came to 6 bases and at J to 2 bases, leaving 5 bases not matched to a gene. The CDR3 is CAIRRAGGAYNEQFF. The CDR3, as DNA: TGTGCCATCAGGCGGGCGGGGGGGGCCTACAATGAGCAGTTCTTC.

The V call is TRBV10-1, the J call TRBJ2-3; 11 nucleotides agree with TRBD1. The CDR3 extends over 16 amino acids. V was pared by 2 bases and J by 5 bases, with 6 bases of the junction left unmatched. The germline V gene has CDR1 WNHNN and CDR2 SYGVQD (reference sequence). The CDR3 spells CASSEGQGAQRDTQYF. The CDR3, as DNA: TGCGCCAGCAGTGAGGGACAGGGGGCGCAAAGAGATACGCAGTATTTT.

The sample holds one count of this clonotype. At one of its ends the junction is not consistent with the germline gene, which may arise from a read error. The chain joins TRBV5-1 to TRBJ2-3; D gene uncertain. This CDR3 has 14 amino acids. Per the germline V gene, CDR1 is SGHRS and CDR2 is YFSETQ. This CDR3 reads CASSFPLSTDTLYF. In DNA form, the CDR3 reads TGCGCCAGCAGCTTTCCCCTTAGCACAGATACGCTGTATTTT.

This clonotype was recorded many times. The chain carries TRBV11-2 and TRBJ2-3, with 8 bases matching TRBD1. This CDR3 is 16 amino acids long. With 5 bases clipped from V and 4 bases from J, the junction kept 11 bases outside the gene matches. The germline CDR1 and CDR2 sequences are SGHAT and FQNNGV. The CDR3: CASSLRDRRGADTQYF. Here the CDR3 DNA reads TGTGCCAGCAGCCTTAGGGACAGGAGGGGTGCAGATACGCAGTATTTT.

This clonotype was seen repeatedly, ten times or more. The chain joins TRBV6-1 to TRBJ2-7; 7 bases line up with TRBD1. The CDR3 length is 13 residues. V shed 7 bases and J 3 bases; nucleotides not matched to a gene: 6. Germline CDR1 reads MNHNS; CDR2 reads SASEGT. The CDR3 region is CASTRDRIYEQYF. The CDR3 coding sequence is TGTGCCAGCACCCGGGACAGAATCTACGAGCAGTACTTC.